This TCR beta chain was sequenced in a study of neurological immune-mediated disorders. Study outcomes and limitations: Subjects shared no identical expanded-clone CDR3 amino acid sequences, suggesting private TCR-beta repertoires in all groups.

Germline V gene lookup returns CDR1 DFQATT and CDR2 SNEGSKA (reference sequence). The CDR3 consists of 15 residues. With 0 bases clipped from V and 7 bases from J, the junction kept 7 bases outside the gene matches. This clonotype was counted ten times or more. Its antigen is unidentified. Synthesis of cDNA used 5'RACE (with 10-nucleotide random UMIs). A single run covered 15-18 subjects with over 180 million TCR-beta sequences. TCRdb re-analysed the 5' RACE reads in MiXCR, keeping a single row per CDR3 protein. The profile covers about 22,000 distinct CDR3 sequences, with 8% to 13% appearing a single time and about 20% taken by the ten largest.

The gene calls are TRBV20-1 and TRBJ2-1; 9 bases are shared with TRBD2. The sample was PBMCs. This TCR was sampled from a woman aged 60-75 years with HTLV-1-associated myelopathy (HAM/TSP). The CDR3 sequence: CSARDRSGGRNEQFF. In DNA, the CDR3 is TGCAGTGCTAGAGATCGTAGCGGGGGTCGAAATGAGCAGTTCTTC.